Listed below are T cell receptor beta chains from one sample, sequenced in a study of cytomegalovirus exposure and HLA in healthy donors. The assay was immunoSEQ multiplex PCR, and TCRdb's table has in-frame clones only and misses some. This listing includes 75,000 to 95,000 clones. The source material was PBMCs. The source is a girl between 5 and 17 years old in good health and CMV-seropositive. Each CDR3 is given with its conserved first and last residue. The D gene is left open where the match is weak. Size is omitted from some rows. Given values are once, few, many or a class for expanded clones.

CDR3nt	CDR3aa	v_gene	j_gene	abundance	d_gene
TGTGCCAGCAGCCCATCAGATCGTGCGGCAGAAAAACTGTTTTTT	CASSPSDRAAEKLFF	TRBV7-9	TRBJ1-4	NA	NA
TGCGCCAGCAGCTCTTCTACAGGGGGCGAATATTCACCCCTCCACTTT	CASSSSTGGEYSPLHF	TRBV4-3	TRBJ1-6	NA	TRBD1
TGTGCCAGCAGTGGCCGCGGGGGGACGAACACCGGGGAGCTGTTTTTT	CASSGRGGTNTGELFF	TRBV6-1	TRBJ2-2	NA	TRBD2
TGTGCCAGCAGCTTAGGGACAGGGGGCGACGACACTGAAGCTTTCTTT	CASSLGTGGDDTEAFF	TRBV13	TRBJ1-1	NA	TRBD1
TGCGCCAGCAGCCAAGACTATCCTCGGGGGGCTATCGGGGAGCTGTTTTTT	CASSQDYPRGAIGELFF	TRBV4-3	TRBJ2-2	NA	NA
TGCAGCGTTCTACTAGGGGGTAGCAATCAGCCCCAGCATTTT	CSVLLGGSNQPQHF	TRBV29-1	TRBJ1-5	NA	NA
TGTGCCAGCTCACCGAGGGGGGGGGCACTAGCTCACACTGAAGCTTTCTTT	CASSPRGGALAHTEAFF	TRBV18	TRBJ1-1	NA	NA
TGTGCCAGCAGCTTAGTGGACAGGGTCCTCCACTTT	CASSLVDRVLHF	TRBV7-9	TRBJ1-6	NA	TRBD1
TGTGCCAGCAGCCCAGGGACAGGGATGGGCGAGCAGTACTTC	CASSPGTGMGEQYF	TRBV5-6	TRBJ2-7	NA	TRBD1
TGTGCCAGCAGCTCCACCAGGAATGAAAAACTGTTTTTT	CASSSTRNEKLFF	TRBV13	TRBJ1-4	NA	NA
TGTGCCAGCAGCCCTCCGGGGGATGAAAAACTGTTTTTT	CASSPPGDEKLFF	TRBV7-9	TRBJ1-4	NA	NA
TGTGCCAGCAGTGGGGACAGCTACTACGAGCAGTACTTC	CASSGDSYYEQYF	TRBV2	TRBJ2-7	NA	TRBD1
TGTGCCAGTAGCCGCGGACTAGCGGGGGAGCAAGAGACCCAGTACTTC	CASSRGLAGEQETQYF	TRBV19	TRBJ2-5	NA	TRBD2
TGCGCCAGCAGCTTGGCGCCGGAAGAGACCCAGTACTTC	CASSLAPEETQYF	TRBV5-1	TRBJ2-5	medium-sized	NA
TGTGCCAGCAGCGGCCGGGACAGTTATCAACACACCTTC	CASSGRDSYQHTF	TRBV9	TRBJ1-2	NA	TRBD1
TGTGCCAGCACTATAAACCGGGACTCGGGAAACACCATATATTTT	CASTINRDSGNTIYF	TRBV2	TRBJ1-3	NA	NA
TGTGCCAGCAGCTATGACAGGGCAGCGAGGACCGGGGAGCTGTTTTTT	CASSYDRAARTGELFF	TRBV5-4	TRBJ2-2	NA	TRBD1
TGCGCCAGCAGCCAAGAGCTGGCGGAAAGTCGCGGCGAGCAGTACTTC	CASSQELAESRGEQYF	TRBV4-3	TRBJ2-7	NA	NA
TGTGCCACCAGCAGAGAAAGAGCGCGGAGCTCTGGAAACACCATATATTTT	CATSRERARSSGNTIYF	TRBV15	TRBJ1-3	NA	NA
TGTGCCAGCAGCGTAGATCTGGGCCCTAATACGCAGTATTTT	CASSVDLGPNTQYF	TRBV9	TRBJ2-3	NA	NA
TGTGCCAGCAGCCTATTGACAGGGGCTGGGACTGAAGCTTTCTTT	CASSLLTGAGTEAFF	TRBV7-2	TRBJ1-1	NA	TRBD1
TGTGCCAGCAGAGGGACAGTGTACACTGAAGCTTTCTTT	CASRGTVYTEAFF	TRBV2	TRBJ1-1	NA	TRBD1
TGTGCCAGCAGCCCCTTAGGTCGAGGAGCTTTCTTT	CASSPLGRGAFF	TRBV9	TRBJ1-1	NA	NA
TGTGCCAGCAGTGAAAGTCTAGGCCTAAGCTATGGCTACACCTTC	CASSESLGLSYGYTF	TRBV6-1	TRBJ1-2	NA	NA
TGTGCCAGTAGTGAGGCGAATGACTACGAGCAGTACTTC	CASSEANDYEQYF	TRBV19	TRBJ2-7	NA	NA
TGTGCCAGTAGTATAGGACTAGTCAATGAGCAGTTCTTC	CASSIGLVNEQFF	TRBV19	TRBJ2-1	NA	NA
TGCGCCAGCAGCTTGCGTCAGGGGTTAGCCTACGAGCAGTACTTC	CASSLRQGLAYEQYF	TRBV5-1	TRBJ2-7	NA	NA
TGTGCCAGCAGCTTGGACAGTGGCACAGATACGCAGTATTTT	CASSLDSGTDTQYF	TRBV7-2	TRBJ2-3	NA	NA
TGTGCCAGCAGGGACAGGGTTCGGGAGCTGTTTTTT	CASRDRVRELFF	TRBV6-1	TRBJ2-2	NA	TRBD1
TGTGCCAGCAGCCAATTAGGGGCTGAAGCTTTCTTT	CASSQLGAEAFF	TRBV14	TRBJ1-1	NA	NA
TGTGCCAGCAGTACCGCCTTCGGGGACCAGTACTTC	CASSTAFGDQYF	TRBV7-6	TRBJ2-5	NA	NA